The clone carrying this T cell receptor beta chain has a count of ten or more. Its specificity is not known. Together with a sample-barcoded 5' primer, a J-beta primer mix was included in a second PCR lasting about 7 to 11 cycles. TCRdb called the 5' RACE reads again in MiXCR, with one record for every CDR3 protein. Altogether around 500,000 distinct CDR3 sequences are present, 25% to 35% being singletons, with the ten largest covering approximately 3.3%. This record comes from a study of blood T cells in healthy people across ages. Study findings and constraints: Long-lived donors carried more naive CD4+ cells and greater diversity than aged donors.

The sample also formed part of further work on T cells of mothers and their children.

This TCR came from a boy aged 2-9 years in good health. Sequenced input: blood.

The CDR3 here is CAAGGYEQYF. The CDR3 DNA is TGTGCCGCGGGCGGATACGAGCAGTACTTC. V gene TRBV3-1 combines with J gene TRBJ2-5; tentative D call: TRBD2 (5 bases). The better agreement between TRBJ2-7 and the DNA end casts doubt on the J call. There are 10 residues in the CDR3. CDR1 and CDR2 (germline): LGHDT, YNNKEL (reference sequence).